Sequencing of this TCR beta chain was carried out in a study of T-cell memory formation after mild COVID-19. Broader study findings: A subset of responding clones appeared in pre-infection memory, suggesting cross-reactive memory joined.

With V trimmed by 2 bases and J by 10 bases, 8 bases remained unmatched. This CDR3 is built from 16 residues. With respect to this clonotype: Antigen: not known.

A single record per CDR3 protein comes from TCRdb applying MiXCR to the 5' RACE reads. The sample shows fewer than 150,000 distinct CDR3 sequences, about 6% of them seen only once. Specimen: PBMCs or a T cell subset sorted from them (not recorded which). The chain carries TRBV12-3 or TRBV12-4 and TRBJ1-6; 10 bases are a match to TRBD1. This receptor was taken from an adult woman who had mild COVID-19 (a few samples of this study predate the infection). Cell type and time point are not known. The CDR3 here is CASSLRRDRGNSPLHF. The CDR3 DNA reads TGTGCCAGCAGTTTAAGACGGGACAGGGGAAACTCACCCCTCCACTTT.